This T cell receptor beta chain derives from a study of blood T cell repertoires in COVID-19. This clone was found a few times. The identical CDR3 is also encoded by other nucleotide sequences in the sample. Repertoires were generated with immunoSEQ multiplex PCR, while TCRdb's copy carries only in-frame clones and drops some. Of about 160,000 clones listed, 82% are singletons. Those enrolled, adults aged roughly 18 to 89 years, came from some 25 US areas. This clonotype was obtained from a man in his sixties who had recovered from COVID-19. The specimen was PBMCs or T cells enriched from blood (not recorded which).

The chain's CDR3 is CASSSPGSNQPQHF. CDR3 DNA: TGTGCCAGCAGCTCTCCGGGGAGTAATCAGCCCCAGCATTTT. This chain uses TRBV28 with TRBJ1-5; D unclear. The germline CDR1 and CDR2 sequences are MDHEN and SYDVKM. The V gene lost 6 bases and the J gene lost 4 bases, with 13 bases spanning the gap. The CDR3 runs to 14 residues.